The present TCR beta chain was sequenced within a study of immune evolution from preneoplasia to lung adenocarcinoma. The method was immunoSEQ multiplex PCR; TCRdb's version includes in-frame clones alone and lacks a portion of them. The sample contains approximately 9,000 clones, roughly three quarters of which appear only once. Material for sequencing was FFPE adjacent normal lung tissue. This clonotype was obtained from a person aged 55 to 79 with lung adenocarcinoma.

The CDR3 DNA follows: TGTGCCAGCAGTCAATTCGGGAATTATCTTGAAGTAAAGCCCCAGCATTTT. Encoded protein: CASSQFGNYLEVKPQHF. V is TRBV28 and J is TRBJ1-5; D is undetermined. The germline CDR1 and CDR2 sequences are MDHEN and SYDVKM. The V end was cut by 5 bases, the J end by 8 bases, with 25 bases between. The CDR3 contains 17 residues. Using reference TRBV28 and TRBJ1-5 for the parts outside the CDR3, the full variable domain is DVKVTQSSRYLVKRTGEKVFLECVQDMDHENMFWYRQDPGLGLRLIYFSYDVKMKEKGDIPEGYSVSREKKERFSLILESASTNQTSMYLCASSQFGNYLEVKPQHFGDGTRLSIL.